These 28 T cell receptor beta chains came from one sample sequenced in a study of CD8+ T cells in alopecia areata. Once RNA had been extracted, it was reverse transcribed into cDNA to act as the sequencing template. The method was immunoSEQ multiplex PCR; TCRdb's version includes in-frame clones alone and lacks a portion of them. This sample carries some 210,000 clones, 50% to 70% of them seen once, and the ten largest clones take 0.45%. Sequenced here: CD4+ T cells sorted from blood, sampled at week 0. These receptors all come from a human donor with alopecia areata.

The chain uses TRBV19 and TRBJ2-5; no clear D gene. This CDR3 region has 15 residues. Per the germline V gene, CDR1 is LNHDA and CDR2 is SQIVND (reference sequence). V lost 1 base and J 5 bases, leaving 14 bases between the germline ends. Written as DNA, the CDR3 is TGTGCCAGTAGTATAGCCACGGACCGTGCGGAGACCCAGTACTTC. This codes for CASSIATDRAETQYF.

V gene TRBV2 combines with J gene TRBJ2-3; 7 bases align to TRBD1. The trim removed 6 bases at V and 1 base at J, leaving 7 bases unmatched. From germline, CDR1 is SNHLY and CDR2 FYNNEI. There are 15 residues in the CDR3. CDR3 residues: CASRKGTARTDTQYF. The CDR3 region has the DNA TGTGCCAGCAGGAAAGGGACAGCTCGCACAGATACGCAGTATTTT.

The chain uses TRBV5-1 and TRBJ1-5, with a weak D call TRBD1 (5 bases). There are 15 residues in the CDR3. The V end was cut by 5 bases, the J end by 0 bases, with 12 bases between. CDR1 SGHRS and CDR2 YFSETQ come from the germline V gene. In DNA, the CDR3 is TGCGCCAGCAGAATGGGAGGGGATAGCAATCAGCCCCAGCATTTT. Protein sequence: CASRMGGDSNQPQHF.

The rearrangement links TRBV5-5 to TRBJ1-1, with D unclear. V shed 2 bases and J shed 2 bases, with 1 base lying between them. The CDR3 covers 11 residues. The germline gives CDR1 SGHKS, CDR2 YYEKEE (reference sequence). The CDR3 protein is CASSFNTEAFF. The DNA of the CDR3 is TGTGCCAGCAGCTTTAACACTGAAGCTTTCTTT.

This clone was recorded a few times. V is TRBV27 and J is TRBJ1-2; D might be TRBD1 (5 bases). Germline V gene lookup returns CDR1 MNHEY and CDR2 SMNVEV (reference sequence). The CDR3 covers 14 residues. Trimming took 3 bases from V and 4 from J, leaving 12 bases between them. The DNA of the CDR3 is TGTGCCAGCAGTTTTACAGGATGGGGCTATGGCTACACCTTC. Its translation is CASSFTGWGYGYTF.

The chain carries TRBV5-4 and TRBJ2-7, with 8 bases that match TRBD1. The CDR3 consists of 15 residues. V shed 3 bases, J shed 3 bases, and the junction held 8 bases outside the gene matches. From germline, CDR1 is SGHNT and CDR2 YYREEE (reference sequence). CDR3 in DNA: TGTGCCAGCAGCTCCCGGACAGGGCTATTCTACGAGCAGTACTTC. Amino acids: CASSSRTGLFYEQYF. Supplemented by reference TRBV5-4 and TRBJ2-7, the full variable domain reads ETGVTQSPTHLIKTRGQQVTLRCSSQSGHNTVSWYQQALGQGPQFIFQYYREEENGRGNFPPRFSGLQFPNYSSELNVNALELDDSALYLCASSSRTGLFYEQYFGPGTRLTVT.

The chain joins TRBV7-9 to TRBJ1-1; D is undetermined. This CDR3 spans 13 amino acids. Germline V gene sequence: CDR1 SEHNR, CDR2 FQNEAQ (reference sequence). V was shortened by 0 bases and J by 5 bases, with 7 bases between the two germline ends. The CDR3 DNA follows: TGTGCCAGCAGCTTAGCGGCAGGAACTGAAGCTTTCTTT. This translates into CASSLAAGTEAFF.

CDR3 bases: TGTGCCAGCAGCGTAGGACAGGCAGCCTACGAGCAGTACTTC. This gives the protein CASSVGQAAYEQYF. This chain links TRBV7-9 with TRBJ2-7; 7 positions agree with TRBD1. V gave up 5 bases and J gave up 2 bases; unmatched junction bases: 6. The germline CDR1 and CDR2 sequences are SEHNR and FQNEAQ (reference sequence). The CDR3 loop spans 14 amino acids.

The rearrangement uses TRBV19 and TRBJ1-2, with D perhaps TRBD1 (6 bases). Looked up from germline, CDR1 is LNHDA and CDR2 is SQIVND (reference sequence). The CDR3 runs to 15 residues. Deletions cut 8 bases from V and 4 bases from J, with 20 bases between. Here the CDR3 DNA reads TGTGCCAGTGCCCTATCGTCAGGGGTTTCCTATGGCTACACCTTC. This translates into CASALSSGVSYGYTF.

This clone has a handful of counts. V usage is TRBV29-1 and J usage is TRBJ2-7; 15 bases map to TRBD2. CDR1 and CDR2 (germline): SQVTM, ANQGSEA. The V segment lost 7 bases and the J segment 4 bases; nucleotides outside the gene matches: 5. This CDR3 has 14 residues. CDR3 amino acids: CSAGTSGRFYEQYF. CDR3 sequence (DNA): TGCAGCGCAGGGACTAGCGGGAGGTTTTACGAGCAGTACTTC.

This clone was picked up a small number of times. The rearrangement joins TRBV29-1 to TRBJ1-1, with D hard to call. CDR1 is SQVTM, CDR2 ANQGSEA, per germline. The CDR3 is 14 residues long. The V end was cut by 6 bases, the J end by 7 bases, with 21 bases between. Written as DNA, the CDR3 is TGCAGCGTCTTTGGCCCGGTGGGAGGGATTGAAGCTTTCTTT. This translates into CSVFGPVGGIEAFF.

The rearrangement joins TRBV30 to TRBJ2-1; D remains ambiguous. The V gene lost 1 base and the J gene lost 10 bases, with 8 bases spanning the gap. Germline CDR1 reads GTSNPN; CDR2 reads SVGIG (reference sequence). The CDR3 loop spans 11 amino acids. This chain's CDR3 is CAWSGLGEQFF. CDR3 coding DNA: TGTGCCTGGAGTGGTCTGGGCGAGCAGTTCTTC.

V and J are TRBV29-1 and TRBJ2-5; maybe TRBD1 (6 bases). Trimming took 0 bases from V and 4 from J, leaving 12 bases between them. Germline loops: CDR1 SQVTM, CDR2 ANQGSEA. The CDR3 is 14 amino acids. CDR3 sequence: CSVEEWTAVETQYF. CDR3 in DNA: TGCAGCGTTGAAGAGTGGACAGCGGTAGAGACCCAGTACTTC.

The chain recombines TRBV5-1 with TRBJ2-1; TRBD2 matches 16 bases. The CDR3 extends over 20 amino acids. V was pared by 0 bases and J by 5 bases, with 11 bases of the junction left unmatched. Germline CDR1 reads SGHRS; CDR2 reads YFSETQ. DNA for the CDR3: TGCGCCAGCAGCTTGGCCGGGACTAGCGGGGGGGCCGACCCTAACAATGAGCAGTTCTTC. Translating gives CASSLAGTSGGADPNNEQFF.

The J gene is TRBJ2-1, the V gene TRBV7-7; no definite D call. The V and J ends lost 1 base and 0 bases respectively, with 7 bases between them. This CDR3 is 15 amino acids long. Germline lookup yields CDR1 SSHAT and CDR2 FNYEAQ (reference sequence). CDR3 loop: CASSLVPVSYNEQFF. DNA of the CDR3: TGTGCCAGCAGCTTAGTACCCGTCTCCTACAATGAGCAGTTCTTC.

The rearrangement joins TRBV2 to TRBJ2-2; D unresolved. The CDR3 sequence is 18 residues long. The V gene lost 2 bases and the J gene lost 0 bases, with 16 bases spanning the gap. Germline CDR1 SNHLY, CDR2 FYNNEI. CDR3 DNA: TGTGCCAGCAGTGAATCCGCGCTGGTGTCGGCGAACACCGGGGAGCTGTTTTTT. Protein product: CASSESALVSANTGELFF.

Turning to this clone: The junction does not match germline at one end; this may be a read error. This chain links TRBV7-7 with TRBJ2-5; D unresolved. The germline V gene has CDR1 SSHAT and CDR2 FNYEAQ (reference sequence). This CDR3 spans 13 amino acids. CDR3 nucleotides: TGTGCTAGCAGCGTGCGTGGACCAGAGACCCAGTACTTC. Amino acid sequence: CASSVRGPETQYF.

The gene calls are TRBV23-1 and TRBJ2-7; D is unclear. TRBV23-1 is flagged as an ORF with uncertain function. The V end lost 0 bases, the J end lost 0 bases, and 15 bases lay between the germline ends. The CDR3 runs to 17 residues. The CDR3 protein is CASSQSAFGLSSYEQYF. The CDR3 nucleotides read TGCGCCAGCAGTCAATCGGCCTTCGGCCTGAGCTCCTACGAGCAGTACTTC.

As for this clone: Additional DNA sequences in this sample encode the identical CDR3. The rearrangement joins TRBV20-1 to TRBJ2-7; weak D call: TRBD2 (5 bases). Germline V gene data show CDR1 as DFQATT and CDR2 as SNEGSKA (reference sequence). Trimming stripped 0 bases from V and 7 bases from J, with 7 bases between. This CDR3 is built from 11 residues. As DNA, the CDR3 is TGCAGTGCTAGAGACAGAGGGGAGCAGTACTTC. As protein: CSARDRGEQYF.

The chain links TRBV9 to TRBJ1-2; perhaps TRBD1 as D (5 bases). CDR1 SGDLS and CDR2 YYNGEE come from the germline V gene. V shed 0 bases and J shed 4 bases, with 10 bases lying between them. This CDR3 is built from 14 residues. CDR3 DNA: TGTGCCAGCAGCGTAGGGGCAGGGCGCTATGGCTACACCTTC. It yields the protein CASSVGAGRYGYTF.

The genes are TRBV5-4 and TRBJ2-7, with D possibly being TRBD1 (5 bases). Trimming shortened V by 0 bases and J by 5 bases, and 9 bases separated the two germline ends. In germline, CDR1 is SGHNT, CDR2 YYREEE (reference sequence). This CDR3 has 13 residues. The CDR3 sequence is CASSLGQFDEQYF. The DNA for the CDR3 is TGTGCCAGCAGCTTGGGACAGTTTGACGAGCAGTACTTC.

The CDR3 reads CAWAFRDTSSYEQYF. The DNA of the CDR3 is TGTGCCTGGGCTTTCAGGGACACATCCTCCTACGAGCAGTACTTC. V gene TRBV30 combines with J gene TRBJ2-7, with a possible D match to TRBD1 (6 bases). V was trimmed by 5 bases and J by 0 bases, leaving 17 bases between them. Germline V gene lookup returns CDR1 GTSNPN and CDR2 SVGIG (reference sequence). CDR3 length: 15 residues. The full variable domain, its missing parts supplied by reference TRBV30 and TRBJ2-7, is SQTIHQWPATLVQPVGSPLSLECTVEGTSNPNLYWYRQAAGRGLQLLFYSVGIGQISSEVPQNLSASRPQDRQFILSSKKLLLSDSGFYLCAWAFRDTSSYEQYFGPGTRLTVT.

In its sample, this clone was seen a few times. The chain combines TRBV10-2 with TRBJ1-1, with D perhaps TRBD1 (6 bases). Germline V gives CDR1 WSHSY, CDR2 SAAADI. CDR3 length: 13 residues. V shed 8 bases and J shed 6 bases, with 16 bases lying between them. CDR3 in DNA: TGCGCCAGCTCCTGGGGGCTGAGCGCTGAAGCTTTCTTT. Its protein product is CASSWGLSAEAFF.

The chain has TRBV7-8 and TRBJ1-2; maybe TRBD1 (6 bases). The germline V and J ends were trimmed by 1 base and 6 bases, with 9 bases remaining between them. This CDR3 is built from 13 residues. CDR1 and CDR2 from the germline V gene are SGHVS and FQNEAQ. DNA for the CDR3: TGTGCCAGCAGCTTAGAAACAGGGAATGGCTACACCTTC. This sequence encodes CASSLETGNGYTF.

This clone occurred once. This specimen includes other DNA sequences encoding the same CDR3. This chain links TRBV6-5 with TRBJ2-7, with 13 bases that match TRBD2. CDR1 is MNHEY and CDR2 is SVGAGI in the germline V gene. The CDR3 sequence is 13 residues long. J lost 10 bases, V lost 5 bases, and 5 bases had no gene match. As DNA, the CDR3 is TGTGCCAGCAGTGGACTAGCGGGGGCCGAACAGTACTTC. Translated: CASSGLAGAEQYF.

The CDR3 sequence: CSVDFYSTGNYGYTF. DNA for the CDR3: TGCAGCGTTGATTTTTATTCGACAGGGAACTATGGCTACACCTTC. This rearrangement joins TRBV29-1 to TRBJ1-2, with 7 bases aligning to TRBD1. CDR3 size: 15 residues. CDR1 and CDR2 from the germline V gene are SQVTM and ANQGSEA. J was trimmed by 2 bases and V by 3 bases; bases with no gene match: 9.

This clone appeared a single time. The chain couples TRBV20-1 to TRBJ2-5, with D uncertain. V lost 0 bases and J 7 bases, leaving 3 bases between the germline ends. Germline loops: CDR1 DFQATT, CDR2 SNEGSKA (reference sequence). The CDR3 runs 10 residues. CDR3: CSAREGTQYF. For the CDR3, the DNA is TGCAGTGCTAGAGAGGGGACCCAGTACTTC.

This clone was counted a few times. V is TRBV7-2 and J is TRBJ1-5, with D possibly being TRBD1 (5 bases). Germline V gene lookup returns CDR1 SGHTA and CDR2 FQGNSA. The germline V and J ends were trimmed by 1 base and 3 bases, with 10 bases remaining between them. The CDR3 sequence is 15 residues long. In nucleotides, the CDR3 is TGTGCCAGCAGCTTAGGAGGCAGGGCCAATCAGCCCCAGCATTTT. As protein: CASSLGGRANQPQHF.